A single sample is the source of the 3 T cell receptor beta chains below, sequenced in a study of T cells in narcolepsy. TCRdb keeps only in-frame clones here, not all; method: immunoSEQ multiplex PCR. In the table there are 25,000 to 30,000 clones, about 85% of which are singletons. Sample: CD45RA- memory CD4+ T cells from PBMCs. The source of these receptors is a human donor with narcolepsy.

DNA for the CDR3: TGTGCCAGCAGCTTAGGTGCAAAAGTCGATGAGCAGTTCTTC. Its translation is CASSLGAKVDEQFF. The chain recombines TRBV11-1 with TRBJ2-1; no clear D. V was trimmed by 1 base and J by 8 bases, leaving 12 bases between them. The germline gives CDR1 SGHAT, CDR2 FQDESV (reference sequence). The CDR3 sequence is 14 residues long.

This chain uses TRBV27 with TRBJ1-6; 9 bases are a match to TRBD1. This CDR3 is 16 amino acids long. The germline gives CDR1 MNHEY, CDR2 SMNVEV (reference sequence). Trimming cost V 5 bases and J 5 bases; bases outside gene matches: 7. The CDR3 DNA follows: TGTGCCAGCAGTCCCCCAGGGACAGGGAATAATTCACCCCTCCACTTT. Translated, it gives CASSPPGTGNNSPLHF.

The CDR3: CASSEGGTGRGNTEAFF. The CDR3 region has the DNA TGCGCCAGCAGCGAGGGAGGCACAGGGAGGGGGAACACTGAAGCTTTCTTT. The chain has TRBV5-1 and TRBJ1-1; maybe TRBD1 (6 bases). V was pared by 4 bases and J by 1 base, with 20 bases between. Per the germline V gene, CDR1 is SGHRS and CDR2 is YFSETQ. This CDR3 is 17 amino acids long.